This T cell receptor beta chain emerged from a study of T cell responses to AZD1222 COVID-19 vaccine. Broader study findings: All repertoire sampling was performed exclusively after the peak T cell response. Unmutated regions of variants are reportedly targeted by nearly half of spike-specific TCRs. Increases in Spike-specific TCR breadth and depth were seen after two AZD1222 doses.

Data came from immunoSEQ multiplex PCR; TCRdb stores just in-frame clones and leaves some out. The sample holds more than 85,000 clones, roughly 92% seen once. This clone appeared once. No antigen is known for it. CDR3 length: 14 amino acids. This TCR derives from an adult who received the AZD1222 COVID-19 vaccine. The gene calls are TRBV21-1 and TRBJ1-1. TRBV21-1 counts as a pseudogene. The source material was peripheral blood, sampled 28 days after the second AZD1222 dose. CDR3 sequence: CASSHGHLNTEAFF. The CDR3 DNA follows: TGTGCCAGCAGCCACGGGCACTTGAACACTGAAGCTTTCTTT.